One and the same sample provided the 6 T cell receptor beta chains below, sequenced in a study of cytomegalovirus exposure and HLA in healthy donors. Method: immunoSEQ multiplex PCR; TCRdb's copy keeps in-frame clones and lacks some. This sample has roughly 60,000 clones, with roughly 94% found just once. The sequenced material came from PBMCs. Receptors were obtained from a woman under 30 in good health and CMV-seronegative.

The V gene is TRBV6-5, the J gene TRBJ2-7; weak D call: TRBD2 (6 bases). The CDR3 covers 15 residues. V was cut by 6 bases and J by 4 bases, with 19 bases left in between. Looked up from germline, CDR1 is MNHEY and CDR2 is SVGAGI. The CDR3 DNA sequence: TGTGCCAGCAGCCTTCGATTGGGGGGAAGGTACGAGCAGTACTTC. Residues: CASSLRLGGRYEQYF.

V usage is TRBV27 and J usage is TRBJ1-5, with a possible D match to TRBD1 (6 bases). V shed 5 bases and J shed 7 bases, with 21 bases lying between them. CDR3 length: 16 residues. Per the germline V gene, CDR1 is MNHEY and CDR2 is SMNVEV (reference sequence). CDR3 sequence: CASSPLGGHRGQPQHF. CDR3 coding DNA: TGTGCCAGCAGTCCTCTAGGGGGACATCGAGGGCAGCCCCAGCATTTT.

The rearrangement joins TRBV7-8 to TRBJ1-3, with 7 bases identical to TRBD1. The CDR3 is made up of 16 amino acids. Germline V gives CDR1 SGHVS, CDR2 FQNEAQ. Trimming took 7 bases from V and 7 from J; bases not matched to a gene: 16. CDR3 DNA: TGTGCCAGCACCCCTACCGTGACAGGGCTGGGGAACACCATATATTTT. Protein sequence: CASTPTVTGLGNTIYF.

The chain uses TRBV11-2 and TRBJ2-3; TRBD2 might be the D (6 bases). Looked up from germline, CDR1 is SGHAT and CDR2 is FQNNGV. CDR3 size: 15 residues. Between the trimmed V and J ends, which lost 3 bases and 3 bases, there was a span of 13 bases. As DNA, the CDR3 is TGTGCCAGCAGCTTGTTACTCGGGAGAACAGATACGCAGTATTTT. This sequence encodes CASSLLLGRTDTQYF. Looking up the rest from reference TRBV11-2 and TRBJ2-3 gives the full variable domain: EAGVAQSPRYKIIEKRQSVAFWCNPISGHATLYWYQQILGQGPKLLIQFQNNGVVDDSQLPKDRFSAERLKGVDSTLKIQPAKLEDSAVYLCASSLLLGRTDTQYFGPGTRLTVL.

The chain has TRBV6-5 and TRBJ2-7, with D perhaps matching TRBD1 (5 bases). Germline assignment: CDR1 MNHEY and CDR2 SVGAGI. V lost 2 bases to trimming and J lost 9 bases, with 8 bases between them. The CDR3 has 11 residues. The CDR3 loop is CASSYRQGQYF. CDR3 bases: TGTGCCAGCAGTTACAGGCAGGGGCAGTACTTC.

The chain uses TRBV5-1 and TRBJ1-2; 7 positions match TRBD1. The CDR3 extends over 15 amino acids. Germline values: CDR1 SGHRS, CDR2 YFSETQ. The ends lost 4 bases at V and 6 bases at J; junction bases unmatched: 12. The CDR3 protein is CASSLRQDRADGYTF. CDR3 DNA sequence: TGCGCCAGCAGCCTGCGACAAGACAGGGCCGATGGCTACACCTTC.